The 28 T cell receptor beta chains in this list originate from one sample, sequenced in a study of human T cells and chemical hapten exposure. The time point here: patch test 1, 2 weeks after DPC sensitization. The treatment: therapeutic diphenylcyclopropenone sensitization with weekly scalp DPC. One entry per CDR3 protein results from TCRdb running MiXCR on the RACE reads. Among about 360,000 distinct CDR3 sequences listed, around 4.8% were seen once. The sample in question was whole blood, obtained in connection with sensitization to the hapten diphenylcyclopropenone (DPC). These receptors were taken from a woman aged 45-65 years with alopecia areata. Some clones in this sample may be carry-over from other donors' samples.

This clonotype was recorded at least ten times. The CDR3 nucleotides read TGTGCCAGCTCCCCTAGCGGGGGCGTCACAGATACGCAGTATTTT. This sequence encodes CASSPSGGVTDTQYF. The V call is TRBV12-3 or TRBV12-4, the J call TRBJ2-3, with 10 bases fitting TRBD2. Trimming at V came to 8 bases and at J to 2 bases, leaving 7 bases not matched to a gene. The CDR3 contains 15 residues.

In this sample, this clonotype turned up many times. This chain links TRBV5-6 with TRBJ1-3, with D unresolved. V lost 0 bases, J lost 2 bases, and 9 bases lay in between. Germline loops: CDR1 SGHDT, CDR2 YYEEEE. This CDR3 region has 15 residues. The CDR3 loop is CASSLDAGTGNTIYF. CDR3 nucleotide sequence: TGTGCCAGCAGCTTGGACGCGGGAACTGGAAACACCATATATTTT.

In this sample, this clonotype turned up many times. The chain carries TRBV13 and TRBJ2-7; maybe TRBD1 (6 bases). V lost 6 bases and J lost 2, with 20 bases in between. From germline, CDR1 is PRHDT and CDR2 FYEKMQ (reference sequence). This CDR3 has 16 amino acids. For the CDR3, the DNA is TGTGCCAGCAGTCACGGGACCGGGACACAAGCCTACGAGCAGTACTTC. Its translation is CASSHGTGTQAYEQYF.

The chain combines TRBV29-1 with TRBJ2-5, with 8 bases matching TRBD1. Germline values: CDR1 SQVTM, CDR2 ANQGSEA. Germline trimming cut 2 bases from V and 4 bases from J; bases unmatched to any gene: 12. This CDR3 has 16 amino acids. The CDR3 spells CSVEQTLDRAGETQYF. Written as DNA, the CDR3 is TGCAGCGTTGAACAAACTCTGGACAGGGCGGGAGAGACCCAGTACTTC.

This clonotype has a count of ten or more. The V call is TRBV5-1, the J call TRBJ1-1; 7 nucleotides match TRBD1. The CDR3 contains 12 residues. The germline gives CDR1 SGHRS, CDR2 YFSETQ. V trimming: 5 bases; J trimming: 7 bases; junction bases outside the gene matches: 5. CDR3 region: CASSLTGHEAFF. CDR3 coding DNA: TGCGCCAGCAGTCTGACAGGGCATGAAGCTTTCTTT. Full variable domain (missing parts from reference TRBV5-1 and TRBJ1-1): KAGVTQTPRYLIKTRGQQVTLSCSPISGHRSVSWYQQTPGQGLQFLFEYFSETQRNKGNFPGRFSGRQFSNSRSEMNVSTLELGDSALYLCASSLTGHEAFFGQGTRLTVV.

The sample holds many counts of this clonotype. The J gene is TRBJ2-1, the V gene TRBV5-1; a possible D gene is TRBD2 (6 bases). Trimming removed 5 bases at V and 10 bases at J, with 13 bases between. Germline assignment: CDR1 SGHRS and CDR2 YFSETQ. The CDR3 is made up of 12 amino acids. Here the CDR3 DNA reads TGCGCCAGCAGTGCGGGGACTTGGGAGCAGTTCTTC. It encodes CASSAGTWEQFF.

This clonotype has at least ten counts. This chain uses TRBV14 with TRBJ2-1; no firm D call. Germline assignment: CDR1 SGHDN and CDR2 FVKESK. This CDR3 has 13 residues. The germline V and J ends were trimmed by 4 bases and 7 bases, with 11 bases remaining between them. The CDR3 here is CASSPSSANEQFF. The CDR3 DNA follows: TGTGCCAGCAGCCCTTCGAGCGCGAATGAGCAGTTCTTC.

V and J are TRBV6-5 and TRBJ2-4, with 10 nucleotides matching TRBD2. J lost 0 bases, V lost 2 bases, and 1 base had no gene match. This CDR3 is 16 amino acids long. CDR1 is MNHEY and CDR2 is SVGAGI in the germline V gene. CDR3 nucleotides: TGTGCCAGCAGTTACGTAGCGGGGGGAGCCAAAAACATTCAGTACTTC. It specifies CASSYVAGGAKNIQYF.

This clonotype was counted only a few times. This sequence joins TRBV7-2 and TRBJ1-6; no clear D gene. Germline CDR1 and CDR2: SGHTA and FQGNSA. V was clipped by 5 bases and J by 7 bases, with 12 bases between them. This CDR3 has 14 amino acids. DNA of the CDR3: TGTGCCAGCAGCCCCCGGATCGGGAATTCACCCCTCCACTTT. Amino acid sequence: CASSPRIGNSPLHF.

This clonotype was seen at least ten times. The chain employs TRBV9 and TRBJ2-7; 8 bases map to TRBD1. J gave up 2 bases and V 0 bases, and 4 bases lay outside the gene matches. The CDR3 loop spans 15 amino acids. CDR1 is SGDLS, CDR2 YYNGEE, per germline. The CDR3 reads CASSVGSTGAYEQYF. The CDR3 DNA follows: TGTGCCAGCAGCGTAGGCTCGACAGGGGCCTACGAGCAGTACTTC.

There are a few counts of this clonotype. V is TRBV6-1 and J is TRBJ2-3, with D uncertain. Germline V lookup: CDR1 MNHNS, CDR2 SASEGT. This CDR3 comprises 14 residues. Trimming took off 1 base at V and 1 base at J, with 6 bases between the two ends. CDR3: CASSEELGTDTQYF. CDR3 DNA sequence: TGTGCCAGCAGTGAAGAACTGGGCACAGATACGCAGTATTTT.

The sample holds many counts of this clonotype. The CDR3 loop is CASSDGGGRYEQYF. CDR3 in DNA: TGTGCCAGTAGCGACGGAGGAGGGAGGTACGAGCAGTACTTC. This chain connects TRBV19 to TRBJ2-7; maybe TRBD2 (6 bases). V was pared by 6 bases and J by 4 bases, with 16 bases between. Germline V gene data show CDR1 as LNHDA and CDR2 as SQIVND (reference sequence). The CDR3 length is 14 residues.

This clonotype was observed a few times. The gene calls are TRBV20-1 and TRBJ1-1; D gene ambiguous. The CDR3 contains 15 residues. Trimming shortened V by 0 bases and J by 0 bases, and 11 bases separated the two germline ends. Germline V gene data show CDR1 as DFQATT and CDR2 as SNEGSKA (reference sequence). The CDR3 DNA is TGCAGTGCTAGAGATCAGGTCAGGTTGAACACTGAAGCTTTCTTT. Protein sequence: CSARDQVRLNTEAFF.

This clonotype showed up many times. The chain couples TRBV12-3 or TRBV12-4 to TRBJ1-1, with D possibly TRBD1 on 5 matching bases. CDR3 size: 15 residues. V was cut by 0 bases and J by 6 bases, with 14 bases left in between. The CDR3: CASSLAGAPNAEAFF. As DNA, the CDR3 is TGTGCCAGCAGTTTAGCAGGGGCCCCAAACGCTGAAGCTTTCTTT.

This clonotype was picked up a small number of times. The chain joins TRBV28 to TRBJ1-5, with D possibly matching TRBD1 (5 bases). Trimming left V 4 bases short and J 7 bases short, with 14 bases between. The CDR3 contains 14 residues. Germline-derived CDR1 and CDR2 are MDHEN and SYDVKM. The chain's CDR3 is CASSSDSLRQPQHF. CDR3 DNA: TGTGCCAGCAGTTCCGACAGCCTTAGGCAGCCCCAGCATTTT.

This clonotype came up a few times. The chain uses TRBV6-6 and TRBJ1-1, with a possible D match to TRBD1 (5 bases). Trimming took off 6 bases at V and 5 bases at J, with 22 bases between the two ends. The CDR3 is 16 residues long. Germline CDR1 is MNHNY and CDR2 is SVGAGI (reference sequence). DNA of the CDR3: TGTGCCAGCAGCCCACAGGACGGTGCAGGAAGGACTGAAGCTTTCTTT. Its translation: CASSPQDGAGRTEAFF.

The V and J genes are TRBV5-4 and TRBJ2-7; 9 nucleotides match TRBD1. The CDR3 totals 15 residues. CDR1 and CDR2 from the germline V gene are SGHNT and YYREEE (reference sequence). J gave up 0 bases and V 0 bases, and 1 base lay outside the gene matches. The CDR3 loop is CASSLGDRVSYEQYF. CDR3 nucleotides: TGTGCCAGCAGCTTGGGGGACAGGGTCTCCTACGAGCAGTACTTC.

This clonotype showed up many times. This rearrangement joins TRBV20-1 to TRBJ2-3; no definite D call. V lost 3 bases and J lost 3, with 10 bases in between. The CDR3 has 13 residues. Looked up from germline, CDR1 is DFQATT and CDR2 is SNEGSKA (reference sequence). The CDR3 DNA sequence: TGCAGTGCTAGGCATTTGAAGACAGATACGCAGTATTTT. It is translated as CSARHLKTDTQYF.

This clonotype was counted many times. The rearrangement joins TRBV20-1 to TRBJ1-4; D may be TRBD1 (6 bases). This CDR3 contains 13 residues. Germline assignment: CDR1 DFQATT and CDR2 SNEGSKA (reference sequence). V was clipped by 6 bases and J by 4 bases, with 12 bases between them. The CDR3 region is CSAIPGVNEKLFF. DNA of the CDR3: TGCAGTGCAATTCCAGGGGTTAATGAAAAACTGTTTTTT.

This clonotype was counted ten times or more. V gene TRBV29-1 combines with J gene TRBJ2-5, with D possibly TRBD2 on 7 matching bases. The germline gives CDR1 SQVTM, CDR2 ANQGSEA. This CDR3 contains 13 residues. The V and J ends lost 7 bases and 1 base respectively, with 13 bases between them. In DNA form, the CDR3 reads TGCAGCGCCGGCGGGGGCAGCCAAGAGACCCAGTACTTC. Its protein is CSAGGGSQETQYF.

The V and J genes are TRBV20-1 and TRBJ2-7; possible D gene TRBD1, 6 bases. The V end was cut by 6 bases, the J end by 0 bases, with 12 bases between. The germline CDR1 and CDR2 sequences are DFQATT and SNEGSKA (reference sequence). The length of the CDR3 is 13 residues. The CDR3 coding sequence is TGCAGTGCACACAGGGCCAGCTCCTACGAGCAGTACTTC. This gives the protein CSAHRASSYEQYF.

This clonotype was seen many times. The J gene is TRBJ2-3, the V gene TRBV4-3; maybe TRBD2 (6 bases). The germline V and J ends were trimmed by 0 bases and 13 bases, with 17 bases remaining between them. The length of the CDR3 is 14 residues. Germline CDR1 reads LGHNA; CDR2 reads YSLEER. The DNA for the CDR3 is TGCGCCAGCAGCCAAGAAGGAGGGCAGGGTATCGAGTATTTT. This translates into CASSQEGGQGIEYF.

This clonotype appeared many times. This chain uses TRBV20-1 with TRBJ1-2, with TRBD1 matching 9 bases. Trimming removed 6 bases from V and 3 bases from J; junction bases left unmatched: 8. Germline V lookup: CDR1 DFQATT, CDR2 SNEGSKA (reference sequence). This CDR3 has 14 residues. CDR3 nucleotide sequence: TGCAGTGCGGGCGGACAGGGGAGGCACTATGGCTACACCTTC. It specifies CSAGGQGRHYGYTF.

This clonotype was detected a few times. The V call is TRBV6-1, the J call TRBJ1-1; D gene uncertain. In germline, CDR1 is MNHNS, CDR2 SASEGT. V lost 6 bases, J lost 0 bases, and 11 bases lay in between. The CDR3 contains 14 residues. In DNA, the CDR3 is TGTGCCAGCAGCGGAGAACGGATGAACACTGAAGCTTTCTTT. This sequence encodes CASSGERMNTEAFF.

This clonotype showed up many times. This chain links TRBV9 with TRBJ1-1; the match to TRBD1 covers 8 bases. The CDR3 totals 15 residues. Germline lookup yields CDR1 SGDLS and CDR2 YYNGEE. V trimming: 4 bases; J trimming: 0 bases; junction bases outside the gene matches: 5. Here the CDR3 reads CASSPGQGMNTEAFF. CDR3 bases: TGTGCCAGCAGCCCAGGACAGGGAATGAACACTGAAGCTTTCTTT.

The CDR3 is CATTPRGQETQYF. In DNA, the CDR3 is TGTGCCACCACTCCTAGAGGACAAGAGACCCAGTACTTC. This chain connects TRBV24-1 to TRBJ2-5; D gene ambiguous. V shed 8 bases and J shed 2 bases, with 11 bases lying between them. The CDR3 contains 13 residues. Germline CDR1 reads KGHDR; CDR2 reads SFDVKD.

There are a few counts of this clonotype. The CDR3 nucleotides are TGTGCCAGCCGGCGGCGGGAGATGGGGTACAATGAGCAGTTCTTC. Amino acid sequence: CASRRREMGYNEQFF. This chain connects TRBV27 to TRBJ2-1, with 7 bases matching TRBD2. CDR1 is MNHEY, CDR2 SMNVEV, per germline (reference sequence). The ends lost 8 bases at V and 4 bases at J; junction bases unmatched: 11. The CDR3 is 15 residues long.

The table lists this clonotype with many counts. This chain uses TRBV6-5 with TRBJ2-7, with D tentatively TRBD1 (6 bases). V lost 7 bases and J lost 5, with 12 bases in between. The CDR3 has 12 amino acids. Germline values: CDR1 MNHEY, CDR2 SVGAGI. The CDR3 DNA follows: TGTGCCAGCAAAACAGGGTCTCACGAGCAGTACTTC. It specifies CASKTGSHEQYF.